This is a list of T cell receptor beta chains from one sample in a study of T cell responses to AZD1222 COVID-19 vaccine. Only in-frame clones appear in the TCRdb table, and some are missing; sequencing was by immunoSEQ multiplex PCR. The sample carries 84,000 or so clones, around 90% recorded once. The sequenced sample was peripheral blood, obtained on day 0 of AZD1222 vaccination. These receptors all come from an adult in good health. Both conserved end residues are part of each CDR3. The D gene is left open where the match is weak.

>NA|TRBV14|TRBJ1-4
CASSQDLTSGEKLFF
>TRBD2|TRBV5-4|TRBJ2-7
CASSFAGGSYEQYF
>TRBD2|TRBV2|TRBJ2-1
CASSVLAVYNEQFF
>NA|TRBV3-1/TRBV3-2|TRBJ1-1
CASSPGPNTEAFF
>NA|TRBV30|TRBJ1-1
CAWRGGLAEAFF
>NA|TRBV27|TRBJ1-5
CASSSANMGQPQHF
>NA|TRBV6-5|TRBJ1-1
CASKAQGIAEAFF
>NA|TRBV30|TRBJ1-3
CASALGGRNTIYF
>NA|TRBV3-1/TRBV3-2|TRBJ1-2
CASSRQGNSGYTF
>TRBD1|TRBV19|TRBJ1-4
CASRGTALGGEKLFF
>NA|TRBV30|TRBJ2-2
CAWSVRGQNTGELFF
>TRBD2|TRBV19|TRBJ2-1
CASSIRTSGKSSYNEQFF